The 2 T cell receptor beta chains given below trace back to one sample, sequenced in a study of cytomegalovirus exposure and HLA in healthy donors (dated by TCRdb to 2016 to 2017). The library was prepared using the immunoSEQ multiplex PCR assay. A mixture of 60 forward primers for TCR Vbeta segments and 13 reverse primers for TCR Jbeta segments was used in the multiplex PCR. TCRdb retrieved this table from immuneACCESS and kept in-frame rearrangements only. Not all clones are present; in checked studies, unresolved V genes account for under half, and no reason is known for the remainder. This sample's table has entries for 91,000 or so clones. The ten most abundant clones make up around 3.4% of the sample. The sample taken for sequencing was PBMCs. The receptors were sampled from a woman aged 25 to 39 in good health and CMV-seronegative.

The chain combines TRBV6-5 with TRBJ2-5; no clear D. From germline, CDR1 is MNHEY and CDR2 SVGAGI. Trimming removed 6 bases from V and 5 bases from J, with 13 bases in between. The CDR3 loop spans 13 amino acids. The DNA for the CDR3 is TGTGCCAGCAGCCTTCCCCCGAGGGAGACCCAGTACTTC. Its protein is CASSLPPRETQYF.

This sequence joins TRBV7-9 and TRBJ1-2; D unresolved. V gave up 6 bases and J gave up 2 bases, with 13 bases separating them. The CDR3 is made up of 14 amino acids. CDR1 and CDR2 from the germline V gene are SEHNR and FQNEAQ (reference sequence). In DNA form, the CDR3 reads TGTGCCAGCAGTGCTTCCGGCAGGAACTATGGCTACACCTTC. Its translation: CASSASGRNYGYTF.